The 6 T cell receptor beta chains below were found in one sample sequenced in a study of blood T cell repertoires in COVID-19. This table comes from immunoSEQ multiplex PCR, and its TCRdb copy is limited to in-frame clones, with some not included. The sample holds around 270,000 clones, 75% to 90% seen once. Source material: PBMCs or T cells enriched from blood (not recorded which). Receptors originate from a woman in her thirties or forties who had been exposed to COVID-19.

The chain links TRBV7-2 to TRBJ2-6; maybe TRBD2 (6 bases). CDR1 SGHTA and CDR2 FQGNSA come from the germline V gene. The CDR3 length is 18 residues. V shed 3 bases and J shed 0 bases, with 15 bases lying between them. The CDR3 nucleotides read TGTGCCAGCAGCTTCGTCCCAGGGAGGAGCTCTGGGGCCAACGTCCTGACTTTC. Its protein product is CASSFVPGRSSGANVLTF.

V gene TRBV19 combines with J gene TRBJ1-2, with TRBD1 matching over 7 bases. The CDR3 spans 13 residues. The V and J ends lost 10 bases and 4 bases, in that order; junction bases with no gene match: 9. From germline, CDR1 is LNHDA and CDR2 SQIVND (reference sequence). The CDR3, as DNA: TGTGCCACCTCAGGGGGGCGGACCTATGGCTACACCTTC. Protein sequence: CATSGGRTYGYTF.

The chain joins TRBV2 to TRBJ2-5; 10 bases fit TRBD2. The germline gives CDR1 SNHLY, CDR2 FYNNEI. The V segment lost 4 bases and the J segment 5 bases; nucleotides outside the gene matches: 7. The CDR3 covers 15 residues. CDR3 amino acids: CASSVIAGGRETQYF. CDR3 bases: TGTGCCAGCAGTGTGATAGCGGGAGGTAGGGAGACCCAGTACTTC. The full variable domain, its missing parts supplied by reference TRBV2 and TRBJ2-5, is EPEVTQTPSHQVTQMGQEVILRCVPISNHLYFYWYRQILGQKVEFLVSFYNNEISEKSEIFDDQFSVERPDGSNFTLKIRSTKLEDSAMYFCASSVIAGGRETQYFGPGTRLLVL.

The chain carries TRBV5-8 and TRBJ2-5; D possibly corresponds to TRBD2 (6 bases). Germline CDR1 is SGHTS and CDR2 is YDEGEE. The CDR3 length is 16 residues. The V and J ends lost 5 bases and 2 bases respectively, with 19 bases between them. CDR3 in amino acids: CASSLNRGGLQETQYF. The DNA of the CDR3 is TGTGCCAGCAGTCTCAATCGGGGAGGACTACAAGAGACCCAGTACTTC.

This clone appeared a single time. The chain is built from TRBV7-6 and TRBJ2-1, with D possibly being TRBD2 (5 bases). The V and J ends lost 2 bases and 5 bases respectively, with 7 bases between them. The germline gives CDR1 SGHVS, CDR2 FNYEAQ. There are 13 residues in the CDR3. CDR3 region: CASSLSGDNEQFF. In nucleotides, the CDR3 is TGTGCCAGCAGCTTATCCGGGGACAATGAGCAGTTCTTC.

This clone appeared once. J is TRBJ2-3 and V is TRBV10-3; no clear D. CDR1 is ENHRY and CDR2 is SYGVKD in the germline V gene. The CDR3 consists of 12 residues. V lost 3 bases, J lost 6 bases, and 7 bases lay in between. CDR3 in amino acids: CAISDSSDTQYF. As DNA, the CDR3 is TGTGCCATCAGTGATTCCTCCGATACGCAGTATTTT.